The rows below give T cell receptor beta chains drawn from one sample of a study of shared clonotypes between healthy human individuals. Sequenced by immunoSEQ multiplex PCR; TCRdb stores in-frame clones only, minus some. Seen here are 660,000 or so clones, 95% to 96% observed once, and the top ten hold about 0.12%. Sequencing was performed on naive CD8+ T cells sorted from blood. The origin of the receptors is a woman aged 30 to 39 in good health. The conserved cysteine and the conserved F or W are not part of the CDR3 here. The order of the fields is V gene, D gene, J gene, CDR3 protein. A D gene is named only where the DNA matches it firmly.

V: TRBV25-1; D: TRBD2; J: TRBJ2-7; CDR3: ASLAGYEQY
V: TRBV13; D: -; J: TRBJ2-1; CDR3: ASSLTETSYNEQF
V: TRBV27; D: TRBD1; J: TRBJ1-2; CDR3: ASKWTGAVHGYT
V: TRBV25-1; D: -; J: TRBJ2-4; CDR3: ASSDTLEDIQY
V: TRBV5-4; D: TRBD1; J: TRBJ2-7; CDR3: ASSGTRTGIGYEQY
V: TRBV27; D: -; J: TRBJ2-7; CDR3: ASSSPRGSSYEQY
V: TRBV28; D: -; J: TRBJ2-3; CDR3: ASRSRVADTQY
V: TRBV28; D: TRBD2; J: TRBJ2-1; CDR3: ASYTLLAGFSGEQF
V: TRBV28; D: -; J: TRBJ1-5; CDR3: ASRDYTGFVSQPQH
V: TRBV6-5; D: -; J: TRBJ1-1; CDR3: ASSYGTRNTEAF
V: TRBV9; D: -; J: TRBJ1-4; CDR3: ASSVGGATNEKLF
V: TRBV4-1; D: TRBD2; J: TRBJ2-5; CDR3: ASSQPPGLAGVETQY
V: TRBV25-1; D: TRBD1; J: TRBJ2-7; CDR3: ASSEWDRVHEQY
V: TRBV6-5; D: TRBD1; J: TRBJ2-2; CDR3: ASRDRGFYTGELF
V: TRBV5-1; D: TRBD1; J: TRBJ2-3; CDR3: ASSLEGARADTQY
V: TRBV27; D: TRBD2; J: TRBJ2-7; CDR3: ASSLIAGAAGQY
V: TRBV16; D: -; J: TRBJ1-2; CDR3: ASSQMGGWGGGYT
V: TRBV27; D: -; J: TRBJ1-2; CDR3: ASSYDPAGYGYT
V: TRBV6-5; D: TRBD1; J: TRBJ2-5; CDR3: ASSLTGEGETQY
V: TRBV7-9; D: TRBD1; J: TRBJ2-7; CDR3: ASSLPSDRGRNEQY
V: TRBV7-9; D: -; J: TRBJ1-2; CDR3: ASSLVSANYGYT
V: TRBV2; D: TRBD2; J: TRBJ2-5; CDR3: ASTGLAAY
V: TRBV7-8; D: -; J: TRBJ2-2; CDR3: ASSFLTGSEEDTGELF
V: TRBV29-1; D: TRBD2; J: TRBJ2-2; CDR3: SVGLADTGELF
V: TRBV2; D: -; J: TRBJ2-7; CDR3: ASRGTWGPYEQY
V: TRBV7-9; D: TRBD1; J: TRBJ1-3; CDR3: ASSIPGQGSSGNTIY
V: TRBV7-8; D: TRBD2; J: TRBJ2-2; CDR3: ASSFGGLAGSTSGGELF
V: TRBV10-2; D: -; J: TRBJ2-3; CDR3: ASTQGAGGTDTQY
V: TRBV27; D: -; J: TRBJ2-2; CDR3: ASSVGGGAAGELF
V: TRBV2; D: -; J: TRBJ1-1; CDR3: ASRLRVNTEAF
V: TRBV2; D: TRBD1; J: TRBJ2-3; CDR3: ASSGDSGTDTQY
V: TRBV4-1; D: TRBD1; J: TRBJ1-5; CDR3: ASRRTGDHNQPQH
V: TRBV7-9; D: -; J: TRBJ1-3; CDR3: ASSYPTIPGNTIY
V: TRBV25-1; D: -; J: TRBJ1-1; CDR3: ASSDLRNTEAF
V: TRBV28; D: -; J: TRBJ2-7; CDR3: ASSFNAGQDSSYEQY
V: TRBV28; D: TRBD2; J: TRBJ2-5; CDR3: ASSLKGLAGGPRETQY
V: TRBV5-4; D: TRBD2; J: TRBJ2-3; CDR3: ASSWGLADSPSTDTQY